This TCR beta chain originates from a study of CD8 T cells in ankylosing spondylitis. After removal of 5 bases from V and 4 bases from J, the junction contained 7 bases not matched to a gene. CDR3 length equals 14 residues. Study conclusions and caveats: A TCR beta motif made of about 8 highly homologous variants seemed typical of ankylosing spondylitis blood.

Comment on this clonotype: The antigen is not known.

TCRdb reprocessed the 5' RACE reads via MiXCR and lists one record per CDR3 protein. Found here are 700,000 to 1,000,000 distinct CDR3 sequences, approximately 12% of them singletons; the top ten hold 0.45% to 0.6%. This chain links TRBV12-3 or TRBV12-4 with TRBJ2-7; 8 nucleotides agree with TRBD1. The sequence derives from a male donor with ankylosing spondylitis. Sequencing used blood, either unsorted or a sorted T cell fraction (not recorded which). The CDR3 DNA sequence: TGTGCCAGCAGTAAGGACAGGGTGCAATACGAGCAGTACTTC. It yields the protein CASSKDRVQYEQYF.